This T cell receptor (beta chain) was recovered during a study of cytomegalovirus exposure and HLA in healthy donors. In the PCR, 60 Vbeta and 13 Jbeta primers were used. Sequenced by immunoSEQ multiplex PCR; TCRdb stores in-frame clones only, minus some. The table lists approximately 170,000 clones, 85% of them singletons. General study results and limits: The authors excluded some V segments, including TRBV6-2 and TRBV6-3, as indistinguishable. The HLA-A and HLA-B alleles of most subjects were reportedly predicted accurately from TCR beta sequences. The majority of CMV-associated TCR beta chains were reported as apparently HLA-restricted in a later analysis.

Comment on this clone: Its antigen is as yet unknown.

Nominally healthy donors provided the samples, though records likely missed some immune exposures. V lost 2 bases and J 6 bases, leaving 19 bases between the germline ends. Germline V lookup: CDR1 SGHDT, CDR2 YYEEEE. CDR3 length: 16 amino acids. The TCR sequence derives from a boy aged 2 to 9 in good health and CMV-seronegative. Sequencing was carried out using PBMCs. The chain employs TRBV5-6 and TRBJ2-3; D call uncertain. CDR3 amino acids: CASSLMVGWIGDTQYF. The CDR3 DNA sequence: TGTGCCAGCAGCTTAATGGTTGGCTGGATCGGGGATACGCAGTATTTT. Complete variable domain (other parts from reference TRBV5-6 and TRBJ2-3): DAGVTQSPTHLIKTRGQQVTLRCSPKSGHDTVSWYQQALGQGPQFIFQYYEEEERQRGNFPDRFSGHQFPNYSSELNVNALLLGDSALYLCASSLMVGWIGDTQYFGPGTRLTVL.